The 31 T cell receptor beta chains reported below all come from one sample, sequenced in a study of OX40 agonist ivuxolimab in advanced cancers. TCRdb's table, derived via immunoSEQ multiplex PCR, lists solely in-frame clones and lacks some. The sample contains 85,000 to 100,000 clones, around 94% of which appear only once. The sequenced sample was CD4+ or CD8+ T cells sorted from blood, obtained in a trial of the OX40 agonist ivuxolimab. These receptors were taken from an adult with an advanced solid tumor such as melanoma, head and neck, liver or kidney cancer.

V usage is TRBV5-6 and J usage is TRBJ1-5, with a weak D call TRBD1 (6 bases). V was shortened by 2 bases and J by 3 bases, with 15 bases between the two germline ends. Germline V gene sequence: CDR1 SGHDT, CDR2 YYEEEE. The CDR3 has 16 residues. CDR3 sequence reads: CASSLRYRADNQPQHF. DNA of the CDR3: TGTGCCAGCAGCTTAAGGTACAGGGCCGACAATCAGCCCCAGCATTTT.

The rearrangement joins TRBV7-2 to TRBJ1-3; D not certain. The germline V gene encodes CDR1 SGHTA and CDR2 FQGNSA. The V gene lost 5 bases and the J gene lost 0 bases, with 11 bases spanning the gap. This CDR3 is built from 15 residues. CDR3 nucleotide sequence: TGTGCCAGCAGCCGGACGGGGAACTCTGGAAACACCATATATTTT. Residues: CASSRTGNSGNTIYF.

The gene calls are TRBV7-9 and TRBJ1-2; D remains unclear. Trimming left V 5 bases short and J 4 bases short, with 14 bases between. This CDR3 has 14 amino acids. Germline assignment: CDR1 SEHNR and CDR2 FQNEAQ (reference sequence). In nucleotides, the CDR3 is TGTGCCAGCAGCCCAGAGGACGGTCCCTATGGCTACACCTTC. Its protein is CASSPEDGPYGYTF.

The chain employs TRBV6-5 and TRBJ2-2; TRBD1 aligns across 8 bases. Trimming at V came to 2 bases and at J to 4 bases, leaving 3 bases not matched to a gene. The CDR3 runs 15 residues. Germline CDR1 and CDR2: MNHEY and SVGAGI. The CDR3 sequence: CASSYDRGGTGELFF. CDR3 nucleotide sequence: TGTGCCAGCAGTTACGACAGGGGTGGCACCGGGGAGCTGTTTTTT.

This chain uses TRBV18 with TRBJ2-5; D may be TRBD2 (5 bases). CDR3 length equals 14 residues. Per the germline V gene, CDR1 is KGHSH and CDR2 is LQKENI. V was trimmed by 0 bases and J by 3 bases, leaving 8 bases between them. The CDR3 here is CASSPPPREETQYF. The CDR3 DNA reads TGTGCCAGCTCACCACCTCCGCGGGAAGAGACCCAGTACTTC.

This clone was picked up a small number of times. The chain is built from TRBV7-8 and TRBJ1-1; D might be TRBD1 (6 bases). This CDR3 has 14 residues. The germline V gene has CDR1 SGHVS and CDR2 FQNEAQ. V was clipped by 5 bases and J by 2 bases, with 12 bases between them. The CDR3 region has the DNA TGTGCCAGCAGCCTGCCGGGGGCCAACACTGAAGCTTTCTTT. Translated: CASSLPGANTEAFF.

The V and J genes are TRBV6-5 and TRBJ2-6; no firm D call. The CDR3 extends over 16 amino acids. Trimming took 0 bases from V and 0 from J, leaving 6 bases between them. Germline assignment: CDR1 MNHEY and CDR2 SVGAGI. The CDR3 sequence: CASSYSGHSGANVLTF. As DNA, the CDR3 is TGTGCCAGCAGTTACTCTGGCCACTCTGGGGCCAACGTCCTGACTTTC.

This sequence joins TRBV11-2 and TRBJ2-7, with TRBD1 identical over 9 bases. This CDR3 is built from 18 residues. Per the germline V gene, CDR1 is SGHAT and CDR2 is FQNNGV. J was trimmed by 1 base and V by 5 bases; bases with no gene match: 15. CDR3: CASSPLGTGKRRSYEQYF. CDR3 sequence (DNA): TGTGCCAGCAGCCCGTTAGGGACAGGGAAACGGCGGTCCTACGAGCAGTACTTC. Looking up the rest from reference TRBV11-2 and TRBJ2-7 gives the full variable domain: EAGVAQSPRYKIIEKRQSVAFWCNPISGHATLYWYQQILGQGPKLLIQFQNNGVVDDSQLPKDRFSAERLKGVDSTLKIQPAKLEDSAVYLCASSPLGTGKRRSYEQYFGPGTRLTVT.

Only a few counts were recorded for this clone. V and J are TRBV7-3 and TRBJ2-4; TRBD2 might be the D (5 bases). V gave up 0 bases and J gave up 2 bases, with 8 bases separating them. The CDR3 consists of 15 residues. CDR1 SGHTA and CDR2 FQGTGA come from the germline V gene. The CDR3 nucleotides are TGTGCCAGCAGCTTAACATCGGGGTCCAAAAACATTCAGTACTTC. It is translated as CASSLTSGSKNIQYF. The variable domain in full, with the rest retrieved from reference TRBV7-3 and TRBJ2-4, is GAGVSQTPSNKVTEKGKYVELRCDPISGHTALYWYRQSLGQGPEFLIYFQGTGAADDSGLPNDRFFAVRPEGSVSTLKIQRTERGDSAVYLCASSLTSGSKNIQYFGAGTRLSVL.

The V call is TRBV5-4, the J call TRBJ2-5; D tentatively fits TRBD1 or TRBD2 (5 bases each). The better agreement between TRBJ2-7 and the DNA end casts doubt on the J call. The CDR3 has 15 amino acids. Germline values: CDR1 SGHNT, CDR2 YYREEE (reference sequence). The CDR3 DNA follows: TGTGCCAGCAGCTTACAGGACTTTGGCTCCTACGAGCAGTACTTC. This sequence encodes CASSLQDFGSYEQYF.

The J gene is TRBJ1-2, the V gene TRBV18; D remains ambiguous. The CDR3 extends over 14 amino acids. V was cut by 3 bases and J by 4 bases, with 12 bases left in between. Germline-derived CDR1 and CDR2 are KGHSH and LQKENI. The CDR3 DNA sequence: TGTGCCAGCTCACCTGCGGGGAGACTCTATGGCTACACCTTC. Amino acids: CASSPAGRLYGYTF. Full variable domain (missing parts from reference TRBV18 and TRBJ1-2): NAGVMQNPRHLVRRRGQEARLRCSPMKGHSHVYWYRQLPEEGLKFMVYLQKENIIDESGMPKERFSAEFPKEGPSILRIQQVVRGDSAAYFCASSPAGRLYGYTFGSGTRLTVV.

J is TRBJ2-5 and V is TRBV11-2; 9 bases align to TRBD2. The ends lost 2 bases at V and 5 bases at J; junction bases unmatched: 6. Germline V gene lookup returns CDR1 SGHAT and CDR2 FQNNGV. The CDR3 has 15 amino acids. The CDR3 loop is CASSLTGSGSETQYF. CDR3 sequence (DNA): TGTGCCAGCAGCTTAACGGGTAGCGGGAGTGAGACCCAGTACTTC.

The gene calls are TRBV28 and TRBJ1-2, with D uncertain. V lost 5 bases and J 6 bases, leaving 13 bases between the germline ends. The CDR3 runs 13 residues. Per germline, CDR1 MDHEN and CDR2 SYDVKM. The CDR3 sequence is CASSPWVENGYTF. The CDR3 DNA sequence: TGTGCCAGCAGTCCCTGGGTGGAAAATGGCTACACCTTC.

The count of this clone is one. The chain links TRBV2 to TRBJ1-1; 7 bases are a match to TRBD1. Germline CDR1 reads SNHLY; CDR2 reads FYNNEI. The length of the CDR3 is 14 residues. Trimming at V came to 6 bases and at J to 4 bases, leaving 8 bases not matched to a gene. For the CDR3, the DNA is TGTGCCAGCAGAGCCACAGGGGTCGGCACTGAAGCTTTCTTT. Its protein product is CASRATGVGTEAFF.

This clone was counted between two and nine times. The rearrangement joins TRBV18 to TRBJ2-2; 12 bases map to TRBD2. V shed 6 bases, J shed 7 bases, and the junction held 9 bases outside the gene matches. Germline V gene sequence: CDR1 KGHSH, CDR2 LQKENI. The CDR3 length is 16 residues. The CDR3 loop is CASSPRLAGDHGELFF. The CDR3 DNA is TGTGCCAGCTCGCCTCGACTAGCGGGAGACCACGGGGAGCTGTTTTTT.

This clone came up a few times. The V and J genes are TRBV11-2 and TRBJ1-5; D is ambiguous. V lost 5 bases and J 3 bases, leaving 5 bases between the germline ends. This CDR3 contains 12 residues. From germline, CDR1 is SGHAT and CDR2 FQNNGV. DNA of the CDR3: TGTGCCAGCAGCGAGGTCAATCAGCCCCAGCATTTT. This sequence encodes CASSEVNQPQHF.

This chain joins TRBV10-3 and TRBJ1-3; D is unresolved. The V end lost 4 bases, the J end lost 5 bases, and 12 bases lay between the germline ends. CDR1 is ENHRY and CDR2 is SYGVKD in the germline V gene. This CDR3 region has 14 residues. The CDR3 DNA follows: TGTGCCATCAGTGCTACATTCTCCCGAAACACCATATATTTT. Protein: CAISATFSRNTIYF.

The chain links TRBV28 to TRBJ1-1; 9 bases are a match to TRBD1. The V and J ends lost 2 bases and 9 bases, in that order; junction bases with no gene match: 10. Germline V CDR1 and CDR2: MDHEN, SYDVKM. CDR3 size: 15 residues. The DNA for the CDR3 is TGTGCCAGCAGTTTAGTACCGGGACAGGGTTTTCAAGCTTTCTTT. This translates into CASSLVPGQGFQAFF.

The chain has TRBV7-2 and TRBJ2-5; D possibly corresponds to TRBD1 (6 bases). Germline V lookup: CDR1 SGHTA, CDR2 FQGNSA. This CDR3 has 16 amino acids. The V end lost 2 bases, the J end lost 3 bases, and 16 bases lay between the germline ends. The DNA of the CDR3 is TGTGCCAGCAGCTTATGGCCCGGGACACAAAAAGAGACCCAGTACTTC. Amino acid sequence: CASSLWPGTQKETQYF. Full variable domain (missing parts from reference TRBV7-2 and TRBJ2-5): GAGVSQSPSNKVTEKGKDVELRCDPISGHTALYWYRQSLGQGLEFLIYFQGNSAPDKSGLPSDRFSAERTGGSVSTLTIQRTQQEDSAVYLCASSLWPGTQKETQYFGPGTRLLVL.

This clone was seen a handful of times. The rearrangement joins TRBV28 to TRBJ2-1; either TRBD1 or TRBD2 may fit D (6 bases each). The CDR3 runs 13 residues. V gave up 6 bases and J gave up 8 bases, with 14 bases separating them. The germline gives CDR1 MDHEN, CDR2 SYDVKM. This CDR3 reads CASRAPGADEQFF. In nucleotides, the CDR3 is TGTGCCAGCAGGGCTCCGGGGGCTGATGAGCAGTTCTTC.

The CDR3 DNA sequence: TGTGCCAGCAGCCTTCATGGCAGTAACAATCAGCCCCAGCATTTT. This sequence encodes CASSLHGSNNQPQHF. V gene TRBV7-2 combines with J gene TRBJ1-5, with D hard to call. CDR1 is SGHTA, CDR2 FQGNSA, per germline. This CDR3 region has 15 residues. The V and J ends lost 5 bases and 3 bases respectively, with 14 bases between them.

This clone was observed a single time. This same CDR3 is encoded by further DNA sequences in the sample. The chain joins TRBV5-1 to TRBJ1-2, with TRBD1 identical over 7 bases. This CDR3 has 16 residues. J lost 4 bases, V lost 5 bases, and 14 bases had no gene match. Per germline, CDR1 SGHRS and CDR2 YFSETQ. For the CDR3, the DNA is TGCGCCAGCAGTTTAAGGGGGCTGCAGGGAGGCTATGGCTACACCTTC. Translated, it gives CASSLRGLQGGYGYTF.

The V call is TRBV23-1, the J call TRBJ1-5; no clear D. TRBV23-1 is annotated as an ORF whose role is uncertain. The V and J ends lost 0 bases and 9 bases respectively, with 24 bases between them. The CDR3 runs 18 residues. CDR3 sequence: CASSQSRRRDPRGAPQHF. The CDR3 nucleotides read TGCGCCAGCAGTCAATCACGGCGTCGGGATCCCCGAGGCGCGCCCCAGCATTTT.

The CDR3 sequence is CASSQGSSGRHNEQFF. The CDR3, as DNA: TGCGCCAGCAGCCAAGGGTCTAGCGGGAGGCACAATGAGCAGTTCTTC. The chain carries TRBV4-3 and TRBJ2-1, with 11 bases that match TRBD2. Germline CDR1 and CDR2: LGHNA and YSLEER. Trimming took 1 base from V and 5 from J; bases not matched to a gene: 4. The CDR3 is 16 amino acids.

The genes are TRBV6-5 and TRBJ2-2, with 8 positions matching TRBD2. Germline V lookup: CDR1 MNHEY, CDR2 SVGAGI. V was pared by 2 bases and J by 4 bases, with 3 bases of the junction left unmatched. The CDR3 is 15 residues long. DNA for the CDR3: TGTGCCAGCAGTTACGGGCTAGCGGGCACCGGGGAGCTGTTTTTT. Protein: CASSYGLAGTGELFF.

The chain couples TRBV19 to TRBJ1-5; D is possibly TRBD1 (5 bases). Germline V CDR1 and CDR2: LNHDA, SQIVND (reference sequence). The CDR3 totals 16 residues. The ends were cut back, 3 bases at V and 11 bases at J, with 23 bases in the middle. In DNA form, the CDR3 reads TGTGCCAGTAGTATTAACCGGGACGGGGCTTTTTCAGCCCAGCATTTT. This encodes CASSINRDGAFSAQHF.

This chain uses TRBV10-3 with TRBJ2-1; D gene uncertain. The ends were cut back, 2 bases at V and 10 bases at J, with 9 bases in the middle. The CDR3 sequence is 12 residues long. Germline V CDR1 and CDR2: ENHRY, SYGVKD. Here the CDR3 reads CAISEKAGEQFF. CDR3 coding DNA: TGTGCCATCAGTGAGAAGGCAGGAGAGCAGTTCTTC.

The gene calls are TRBV9 and TRBJ2-3; D is ambiguous. From germline, CDR1 is SGDLS and CDR2 YYNGEE. The CDR3 runs 13 residues. V shed 4 bases and J shed 2 bases, with 8 bases lying between them. CDR3 DNA: TGTGCCAGCAGCCCCCTTCCCACAGATACGCAGTATTTT. This codes for CASSPLPTDTQYF.

J is TRBJ1-5 and V is TRBV30; D is unclear. V was pared by 0 bases and J by 7 bases, with 13 bases between. The CDR3 sequence is 14 residues long. Looked up from germline, CDR1 is GTSNPN and CDR2 is SVGIG (reference sequence). CDR3 DNA: TGTGCCTGGAGTGTAATGGCAGGAGGGCAGCCCCAGCATTTT. Its translation is CAWSVMAGGQPQHF.

V gene TRBV4-1 combines with J gene TRBJ2-5; D gene uncertain. There are 13 residues in the CDR3. Germline V gives CDR1 MGHRA, CDR2 YSYEKL. With 1 base removed from V and 3 bases from J, the gap between germline ends came to 6 bases. The chain's CDR3 is CASSQVPEETQYF. The CDR3 DNA is TGCGCCAGCAGCCAAGTCCCGGAAGAGACCCAGTACTTC.

The chain uses TRBV28 and TRBJ1-2; D uncertain. V lost 2 bases, J lost 0 bases, and 4 bases lay in between. The CDR3 extends over 13 amino acids. CDR1 is MDHEN and CDR2 is SYDVKM in the germline V gene. The CDR3 DNA follows: TGTGCCAGCAGTTTAGGGTCTAACTATGGCTACACCTTC. Translated: CASSLGSNYGYTF.